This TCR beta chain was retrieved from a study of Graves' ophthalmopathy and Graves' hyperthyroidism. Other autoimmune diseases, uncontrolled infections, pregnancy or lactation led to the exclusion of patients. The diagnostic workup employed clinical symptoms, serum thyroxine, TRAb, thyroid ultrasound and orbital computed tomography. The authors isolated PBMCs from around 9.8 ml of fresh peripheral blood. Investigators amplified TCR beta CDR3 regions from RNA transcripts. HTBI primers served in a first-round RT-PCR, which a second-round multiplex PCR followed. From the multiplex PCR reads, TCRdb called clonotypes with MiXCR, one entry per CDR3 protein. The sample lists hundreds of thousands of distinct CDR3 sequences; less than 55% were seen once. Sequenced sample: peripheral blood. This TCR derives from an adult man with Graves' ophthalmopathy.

The CDR3 nucleotides are TGTGCCACCCGTGGACAGGGGTTCAACACCGGGGAGCTGTTTTTT. Its translation: CATRGQGFNTGELFF. V usage is TRBV15 and J usage is TRBJ2-2, with 9 bases aligning to TRBD1. The CDR3 spans 15 residues. J lost 2 bases, V lost 8 bases, and 6 bases had no gene match. CDR1 LNHNV and CDR2 YYDKDF come from the germline V gene (reference sequence). The variable domain in full, with the rest retrieved from reference TRBV15 and TRBJ2-2, is DAMVIQNPRYQVTQFGKPVTLSCSQTLNHNVMYWYQQKSSQAPKLLFHYYDKDFNNEADTPDNFQSRRPNTSFCFLDIRSPGLGDTAMYLCATRGQGFNTGELFFGEGSRLTVL.